This T cell receptor beta chain was identified during a study of blood T cell repertoires in COVID-19. About the research overall: The study drew acute and convalescent COVID-19 samples from the United States, Italy and Spain. T cells, B-cell-depleted T cells, or PBMCs provided the cDNA or gDNA that served as material.

The CDR3 spans 17 residues. J lost 2 bases, V lost 4 bases, and 9 bases had no gene match. The germline V gene encodes CDR1 SGHDT and CDR2 YYEEEE. Original data processing: Amplification of reference gene primers provided the estimated nucleated cell counts. This table comes from immunoSEQ multiplex PCR, and its TCRdb copy is limited to in-frame clones, with some not included. V, J and clone size were drawn from that table, and D and trimming were deduced from the DNA. This sample has some 30,000 clones, with roughly 88% found just once. The chain combines TRBV5-6 with TRBJ1-6; TRBD1 matches at 7 bases. This TCR derives from a woman between 70 and 85 years old with active COVID-19. The sample taken for sequencing was peripheral blood. The CDR3 spells CASSPGQAGTYNSPLHF. CDR3 nucleotide sequence: TGTGCCAGCAGCCCTGGACAGGCGGGGACCTATAATTCACCCCTCCACTTT.